This TCR beta chain derives from a study of fetal regulatory T cell absence and autoimmunity. Germline assignment: CDR1 SNHLY and CDR2 FYNNEI. Trimming cost V 5 bases and J 4 bases; bases outside gene matches: 10. CDR3 length: 15 residues. Method: immunoSEQ multiplex PCR; TCRdb's copy keeps in-frame clones and lacks some. The sample consists of around 100,000 clones, approximately 75% of them appearing once. The chain has TRBV2 and TRBJ2-7, with 8 bases matching TRBD1. Sample: pancreas tissue. This clonotype was obtained from a male donor with IPEX syndrome. CDR3 protein: CASSYWPGGKYEQYF. CDR3 nucleotide sequence: TGTGCCAGCAGTTACTGGCCAGGGGGCAAGTACGAGCAGTACTTC.